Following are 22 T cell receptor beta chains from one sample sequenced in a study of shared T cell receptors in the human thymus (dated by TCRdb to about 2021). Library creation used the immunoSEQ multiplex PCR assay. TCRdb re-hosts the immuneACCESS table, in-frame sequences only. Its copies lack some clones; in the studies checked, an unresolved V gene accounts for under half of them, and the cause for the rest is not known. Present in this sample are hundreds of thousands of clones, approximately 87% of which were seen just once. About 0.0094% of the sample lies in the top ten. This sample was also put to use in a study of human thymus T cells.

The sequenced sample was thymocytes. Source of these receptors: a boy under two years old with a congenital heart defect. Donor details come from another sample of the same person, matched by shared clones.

The CDR3 DNA reads as TGTGCCAGCAGTGCCGGGACTAGCACAGATACGCAGTATTTT. This encodes CASSAGTSTDTQYF. This chain joins TRBV6-1 and TRBJ2-3, with D possibly matching TRBD2 (6 bases). CDR1 and CDR2 from the germline V gene are MNHNS and SASEGT. This CDR3 comprises 14 residues. Trimming stripped 4 bases from V and 0 bases from J, with 8 bases between.

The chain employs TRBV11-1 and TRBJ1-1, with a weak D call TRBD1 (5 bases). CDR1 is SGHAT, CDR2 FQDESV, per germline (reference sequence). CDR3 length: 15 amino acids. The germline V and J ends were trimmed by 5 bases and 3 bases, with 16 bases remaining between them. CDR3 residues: CASSEQVGFDTEAFF. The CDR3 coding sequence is TGTGCCAGCAGCGAACAGGTGGGTTTCGACACTGAAGCTTTCTTT. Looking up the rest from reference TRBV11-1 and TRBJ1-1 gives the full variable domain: EAEVAQSPRYKITEKSQAVAFWCDPISGHATLYWYRQILGQGPELLVQFQDESVVDDSQLPKDRFSAERLKGVDSTLKIQPAELGDSAMYLCASSEQVGFDTEAFFGQGTRLTVV.

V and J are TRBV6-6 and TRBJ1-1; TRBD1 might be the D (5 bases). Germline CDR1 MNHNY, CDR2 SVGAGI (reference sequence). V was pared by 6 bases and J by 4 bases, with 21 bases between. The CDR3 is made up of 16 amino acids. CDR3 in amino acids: CASRPGETHRGTEAFF. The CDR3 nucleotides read TGTGCCAGCAGGCCGGGGGAGACCCATCGTGGCACTGAAGCTTTCTTT.

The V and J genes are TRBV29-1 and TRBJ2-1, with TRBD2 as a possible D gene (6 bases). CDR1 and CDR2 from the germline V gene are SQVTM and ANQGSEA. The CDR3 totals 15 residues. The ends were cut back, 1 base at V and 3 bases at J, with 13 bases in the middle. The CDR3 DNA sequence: TGCAGCGTTGAAGTGTTAGGGACTCTCTACAATGAGCAGTTCTTC. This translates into CSVEVLGTLYNEQFF.

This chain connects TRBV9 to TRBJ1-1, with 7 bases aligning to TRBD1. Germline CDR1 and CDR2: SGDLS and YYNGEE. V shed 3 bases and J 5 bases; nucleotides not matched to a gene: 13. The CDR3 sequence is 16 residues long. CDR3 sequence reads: CASSASILQGRTEAFF. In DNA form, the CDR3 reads TGTGCCAGCAGCGCCTCTATCTTACAGGGGCGGACTGAAGCTTTCTTT. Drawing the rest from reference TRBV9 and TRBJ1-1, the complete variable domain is DSGVTQTPKHLITATGQRVTLRCSPRSGDLSVYWYQQSLDQGLQFLIQYYNGEERAKGNILERFSAQQFPDLHSELNLSSLELGDSALYFCASSASILQGRTEAFFGQGTRLTVV.

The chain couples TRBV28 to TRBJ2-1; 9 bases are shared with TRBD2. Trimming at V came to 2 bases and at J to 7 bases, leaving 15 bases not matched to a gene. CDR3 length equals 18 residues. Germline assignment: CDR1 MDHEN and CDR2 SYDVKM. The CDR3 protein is CASSLALYSAGGTNEQFF. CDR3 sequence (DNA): TGTGCCAGCAGTTTAGCTCTTTACTCGGCGGGAGGGACAAATGAGCAGTTCTTC.

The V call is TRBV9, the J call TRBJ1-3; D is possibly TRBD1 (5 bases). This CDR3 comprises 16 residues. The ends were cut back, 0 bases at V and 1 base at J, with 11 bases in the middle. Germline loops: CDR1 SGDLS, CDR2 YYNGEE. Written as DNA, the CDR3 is TGTGCCAGCAGCGTAGGCGCGGGGCGATCTGGAAACACCATATATTTT. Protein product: CASSVGAGRSGNTIYF. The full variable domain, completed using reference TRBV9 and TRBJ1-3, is DSGVTQTPKHLITATGQRVTLRCSPRSGDLSVYWYQQSLDQGLQFLIQYYNGEERAKGNILERFSAQQFPDLHSELNLSSLELGDSALYFCASSVGAGRSGNTIYFGEGSWLTVV.

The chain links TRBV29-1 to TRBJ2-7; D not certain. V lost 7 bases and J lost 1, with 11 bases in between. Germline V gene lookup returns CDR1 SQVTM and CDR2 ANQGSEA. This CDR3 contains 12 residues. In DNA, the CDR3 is TGCAGCGCACTACTGGAGTCCTACGAGCAGTACTTC. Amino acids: CSALLESYEQYF.

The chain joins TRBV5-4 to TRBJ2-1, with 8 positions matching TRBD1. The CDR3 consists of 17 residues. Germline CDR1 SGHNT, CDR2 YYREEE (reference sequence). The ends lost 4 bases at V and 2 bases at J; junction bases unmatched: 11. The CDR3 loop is CASSLDRATNPYNEQFF. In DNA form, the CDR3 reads TGTGCCAGCAGCCTGGACAGGGCGACTAATCCCTACAATGAGCAGTTCTTC. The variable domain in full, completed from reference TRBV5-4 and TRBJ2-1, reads ETGVTQSPTHLIKTRGQQVTLRCSSQSGHNTVSWYQQALGQGPQFIFQYYREEENGRGNFPPRFSGLQFPNYSSELNVNALELDDSALYLCASSLDRATNPYNEQFFGPGTRLTVL.

CDR3 sequence reads: CASSPPRDRNYNEQFF. As DNA, the CDR3 is TGTGCCAGCAGCCCCCCTAGGGACAGAAACTACAATGAGCAGTTCTTC. This rearrangement joins TRBV14 to TRBJ2-1; the match to TRBD1 covers 7 bases. The CDR3 covers 16 residues. With 4 bases clipped from V and 3 bases from J, the junction kept 9 bases outside the gene matches. CDR1 is SGHDN and CDR2 is FVKESK in the germline V gene.

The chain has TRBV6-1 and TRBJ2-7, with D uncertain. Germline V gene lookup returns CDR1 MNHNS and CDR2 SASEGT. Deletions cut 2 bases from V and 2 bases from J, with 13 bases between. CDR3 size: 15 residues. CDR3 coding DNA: TGTGCCAGCAGTGAACCAATGGCCGCCGCCTACGAGCAGTACTTC. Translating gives CASSEPMAAAYEQYF.

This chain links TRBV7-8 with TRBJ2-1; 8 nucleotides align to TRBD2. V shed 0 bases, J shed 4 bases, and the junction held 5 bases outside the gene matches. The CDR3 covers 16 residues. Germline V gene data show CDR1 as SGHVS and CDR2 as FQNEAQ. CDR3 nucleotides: TGTGCCAGCAGCTTAGCAGTCGCTAGCGGGTACAATGAGCAGTTCTTC. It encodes CASSLAVASGYNEQFF.

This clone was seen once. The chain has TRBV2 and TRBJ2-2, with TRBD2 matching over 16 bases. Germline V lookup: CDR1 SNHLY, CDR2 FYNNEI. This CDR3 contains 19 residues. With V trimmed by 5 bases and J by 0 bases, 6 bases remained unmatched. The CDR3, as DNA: TGTGCCAGCAGTAGGAGGGGACTAGCGGGAGGGCCGAACACCGGGGAGCTGTTTTTT. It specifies CASSRRGLAGGPNTGELFF. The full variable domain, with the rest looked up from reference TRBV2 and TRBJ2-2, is EPEVTQTPSHQVTQMGQEVILRCVPISNHLYFYWYRQILGQKVEFLVSFYNNEISEKSEIFDDQFSVERPDGSNFTLKIRSTKLEDSAMYFCASSRRGLAGGPNTGELFFGEGSRLTVL.

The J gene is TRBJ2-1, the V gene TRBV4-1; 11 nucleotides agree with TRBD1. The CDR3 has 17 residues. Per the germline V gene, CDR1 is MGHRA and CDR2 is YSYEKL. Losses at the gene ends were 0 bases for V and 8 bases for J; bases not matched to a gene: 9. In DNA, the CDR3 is TGCGCCAGCAGCCAAGATTGGGTCGGACAGGGGGCCTATGAGCAGTTCTTC. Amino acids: CASSQDWVGQGAYEQFF.

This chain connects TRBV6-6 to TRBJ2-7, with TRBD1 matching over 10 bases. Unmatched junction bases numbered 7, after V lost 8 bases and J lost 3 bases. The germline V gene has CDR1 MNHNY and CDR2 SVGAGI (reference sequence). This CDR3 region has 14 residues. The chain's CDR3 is CASGPGTGVYEQYF. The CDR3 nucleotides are TGTGCCAGCGGCCCGGGGACAGGGGTCTACGAGCAGTACTTC.

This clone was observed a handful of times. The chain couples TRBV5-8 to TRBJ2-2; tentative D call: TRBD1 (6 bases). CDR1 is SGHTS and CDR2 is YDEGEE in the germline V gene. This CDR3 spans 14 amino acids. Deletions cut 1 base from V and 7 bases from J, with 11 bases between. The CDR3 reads CASSLRTGIGELFF. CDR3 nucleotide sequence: TGTGCCAGCAGCTTGCGAACAGGGATCGGGGAGCTGTTTTTT.

In DNA, the CDR3 is TGCAGTGCTCCCTGGGGGGGGGAAGCTTTCTTT. Protein: CSAPWGGEAFF. The chain combines TRBV20-1 with TRBJ1-1, with D perhaps TRBD1 (5 bases). The CDR3 loop spans 11 amino acids. V lost 5 bases, J lost 8 bases, and 12 bases lay in between. In germline, CDR1 is DFQATT, CDR2 SNEGSKA (reference sequence).

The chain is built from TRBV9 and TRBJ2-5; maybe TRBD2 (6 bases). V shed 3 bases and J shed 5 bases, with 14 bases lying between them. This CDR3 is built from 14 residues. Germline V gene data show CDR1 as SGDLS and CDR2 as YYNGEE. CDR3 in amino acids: CASSGTLARETQYF. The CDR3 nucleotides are TGTGCCAGCAGCGGGACTCTAGCGAGGGAGACCCAGTACTTC.

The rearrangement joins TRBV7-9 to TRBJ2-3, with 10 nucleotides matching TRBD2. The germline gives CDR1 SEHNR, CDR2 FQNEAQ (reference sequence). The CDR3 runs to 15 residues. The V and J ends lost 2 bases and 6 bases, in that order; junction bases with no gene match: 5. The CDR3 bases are TGTGCCAGCAGCTTAACCCTAGCGGGAGAGGATACGCAGTATTTT. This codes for CASSLTLAGEDTQYF. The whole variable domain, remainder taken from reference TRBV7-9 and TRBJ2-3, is DTGVSQNPRHKITKRGQNVTFRCDPISEHNRLYWYRQTLGQGPEFLTYFQNEAQLEKSRLLSDRFSAERPKGSFSTLEIQRTEQGDSAMYLCASSLTLAGEDTQYFGPGTRLTVL.

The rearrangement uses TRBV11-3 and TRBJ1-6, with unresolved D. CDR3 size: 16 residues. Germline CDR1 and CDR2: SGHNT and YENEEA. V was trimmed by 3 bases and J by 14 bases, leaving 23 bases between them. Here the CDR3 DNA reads TGTGCCAGCAGCTTCCTGGGAGGAAGGTCGGCCGGTTCCCTCCACTTT. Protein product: CASSFLGGRSAGSLHF. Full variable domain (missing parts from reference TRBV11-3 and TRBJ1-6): EAGVVQSPRYKIIEKKQPVAFWCNPISGHNTLYWYLQNLGQGPELLIRYENEEAVDDSQLPKDRFSAERLKGVDSTLKIQPAELGDSAVYLCASSFLGGRSAGSLHFGNGTRLTVT.

DNA for the CDR3: TGTGCCAGCAGTGTACAGGGTCCAATGCAGCCCCAGCATTTT. This sequence encodes CASSVQGPMQPQHF. J is TRBJ1-5 and V is TRBV6-4, with a weak D call TRBD1 (6 bases). Deletions cut 4 bases from V and 7 bases from J, with 14 bases between. CDR3 length: 14 residues. Looked up from germline, CDR1 is MRHNA and CDR2 is SNTAGT.

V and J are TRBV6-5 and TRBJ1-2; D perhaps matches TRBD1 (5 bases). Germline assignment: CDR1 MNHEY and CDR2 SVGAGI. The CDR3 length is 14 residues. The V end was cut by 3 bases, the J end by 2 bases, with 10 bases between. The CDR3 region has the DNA TGTGCCAGCAGTTATGACAGAACAAACTATGGCTACACCTTC. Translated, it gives CASSYDRTNYGYTF.